A single sample gave rise to the 25 T cell receptor beta chains below, sequenced in a study of blood T cells in healthy people across ages. Through a sample-barcoded 5' primer and a J-beta primer mix, a second PCR was run for 7 to 11 cycles. TCRdb re-called the 5' RACE reads through MiXCR, storing one row per CDR3 protein. The data show under 850,000 distinct CDR3 sequences, with 36% seen just once and about an eighth held by the top ten. The specimen was blood. Every receptor here comes from a man aged 18 to 30 in good health.

This clonotype showed up many times. CDR3 in DNA: TGTGCCAGCAGCTTACGTAGAACACCATCTGGGGCCAACGTCCTGACTTTC. Its translation is CASSLRRTPSGANVLTF. V gene TRBV7-9 combines with J gene TRBJ2-6; no definite D call. The CDR3 contains 17 residues. V was shortened by 2 bases and J by 1 base, with 12 bases between the two germline ends. CDR1 and CDR2 (germline): SEHNR, FQNEAQ (reference sequence).

V usage is TRBV29-1 and J usage is TRBJ2-1, with D hard to call. The better agreement between TRBJ2-7 and the DNA end casts doubt on the J call. The length of the CDR3 is 10 residues. Looked up from germline, CDR1 is SQVTM and CDR2 is ANQGSEA. The CDR3 DNA reads TGCAGCGTCGCCTTCAATGAGCAGTACTTC. This translates into CSVAFNEQYF.

This clonotype appeared many times. CDR3 amino acids: CASTTGANTQYF. For the CDR3, the DNA is TGTGCCAGCACCACCGGGGCCAATACGCAGTATTTT. J is TRBJ2-3 and V is TRBV12-3 or TRBV12-4; D is tentatively TRBD1 or TRBD2 (5 bases each). The length of the CDR3 is 12 residues. Trimming stripped 7 bases from V and 7 bases from J, with 12 bases between.

This clonotype was detected ten times or more. J is TRBJ2-5 and V is TRBV6-2 or TRBV6-3; TRBD2 might be the D (5 bases). CDR3 length equals 15 residues. V lost 7 bases to trimming and J lost 11 bases, with 26 bases between them. The germline V gene has CDR1 MNHEY and CDR2 SVGEGT. Here the CDR3 DNA reads TGTGCCAGCACCCATACGCGGGTAACGGGTAATGAGCAGTACTTC. Translating gives CASTHTRVTGNEQYF.

The V call is TRBV20-1, the J call TRBJ1-6; possibly TRBD1 for D (5 bases). V lost 0 bases and J 3 bases, leaving 21 bases between the germline ends. In germline, CDR1 is DFQATT, CDR2 SNEGSKA (reference sequence). The CDR3 spans 19 residues. The CDR3 nucleotides are TGCAGTGCTAGAGAGTGGGGTGGGGCGGAGGCGCTCTATAATTCACCCCTCCACTTT. It yields the protein CSAREWGGAEALYNSPLHF.

The chain combines TRBV10-3 with TRBJ2-6, with a weak D call TRBD2 (5 bases). From germline, CDR1 is ENHRY and CDR2 SYGVKD. V dropped 0 bases and J dropped 0 bases, with 12 bases sitting between them. The CDR3 length is 18 residues. This CDR3 reads CAISESIGRSSGANVLTF. CDR3 in DNA: TGTGCCATCAGTGAGTCGATTGGGAGAAGCTCTGGGGCCAACGTCCTGACTTTC.

The J gene is TRBJ2-1, the V gene TRBV7-8; possible D gene TRBD2, 5 bases. The CDR3 contains 14 residues. CDR1 and CDR2 from the germline V gene are SGHVS and FQNEAQ. Trimming removed 6 bases at V and 3 bases at J, with 12 bases between. CDR3 nucleotide sequence: TGTGCCAGCAGGGAAACCGGGATCTACAATGAGCAGTTCTTC. It codes for CASRETGIYNEQFF. The complete variable domain, with remaining parts taken from reference TRBV7-8 and TRBJ2-1, reads GAGVSQSPRYKVAKRGQDVALRCDPISGHVSLFWYQQALGQGPEFLTYFQNEAQLDKSGLPSDRFFAERPEGSVSTLKIQRTQQEDSAVYLCASRETGIYNEQFFGPGTRLTVL.

This clonotype was counted only a few times. The chain links TRBV10-3 to TRBJ1-2; D remains ambiguous. The CDR3 contains 15 residues. V was clipped by 6 bases and J by 7 bases, with 21 bases between them. Per the germline V gene, CDR1 is ENHRY and CDR2 is SYGVKD. For the CDR3, the DNA is TGTGCCATCAGGGATGATGATGGGGTAAGCACTGGCTACACCTTC. Its translation is CAIRDDDGVSTGYTF.

This clonotype has just a few counts. The chain joins TRBV6-5 to TRBJ1-2; 7 nucleotides match TRBD1. Trimming cost V 7 bases and J 5 bases; bases outside gene matches: 16. The CDR3 spans 16 residues. Germline loops: CDR1 MNHEY, CDR2 SVGAGI. CDR3 sequence: CASIHSGGGTEYGYTF. The CDR3 DNA is TGTGCCAGCATTCACTCCGGAGGGGGGACAGAGTATGGCTACACCTTC.

The V and J genes are TRBV11-2 and TRBJ1-4; D not resolved. From germline, CDR1 is SGHAT and CDR2 FQNNGV. With 1 base removed from V and 6 bases from J, the gap between germline ends came to 12 bases. The CDR3 runs 15 residues. The CDR3 coding sequence is TGTGCCAGCAGCTTAGGAGCGAGTCCCGATGAAAAACTGTTTTTT. It codes for CASSLGASPDEKLFF.

The rearrangement links TRBV2 to TRBJ2-3, with 7 positions matching TRBD2. The V segment lost 6 bases and the J segment 0 bases; nucleotides outside the gene matches: 9. There are 16 residues in the CDR3. Germline V gene data show CDR1 as SNHLY and CDR2 as FYNNEI. In DNA form, the CDR3 reads TGTGCCAGCAGCTTTGCGGGGGACCCTAGCACAGATACGCAGTATTTT. It specifies CASSFAGDPSTDTQYF.

This clonotype was counted many times. The V and J genes are TRBV7-2 and TRBJ2-7; 11 positions match TRBD2. The trim removed 2 bases at V and 3 bases at J, leaving 9 bases unmatched. CDR1 is SGHTA and CDR2 is FQGNSA in the germline V gene. The CDR3 runs to 17 residues. CDR3 in DNA: TGTGCCAGCAGCTTAATGGCACTAGCGGGGGTATACTACGAGCAGTACTTC. The encoded protein is CASSLMALAGVYYEQYF.

The gene calls are TRBV15 and TRBJ1-4; D remains unclear. Germline lookup yields CDR1 LNHNV and CDR2 YYDKDF (reference sequence). The length of the CDR3 is 18 residues. V was trimmed by 5 bases and J by 0 bases, leaving 19 bases between them. CDR3 amino acids: CATSPYRGVPATNEKLFF. The CDR3 coding sequence is TGTGCCACCAGCCCTTACCGAGGAGTTCCGGCAACTAATGAAAAACTGTTTTTT.

This clonotype came up a few times. One end of the junction varies from germline; a read error may be responsible. The chain employs TRBV14 and TRBJ2-5; 7 bases are a match to TRBD2. The CDR3 loop spans 17 amino acids. Germline V gene sequence: CDR1 SGHDN, CDR2 FVKESK. The CDR3 region is CASSFSSGAMYQETQYF. In nucleotides, the CDR3 is TGTGCCAGCAGCTTCTCGAGCGGGGCCATGTACCAAGAGACTCAGTACTTC.

This clonotype was counted many times. The chain couples TRBV20-1 to TRBJ2-1; 8 bases line up with TRBD1. Germline V lookup: CDR1 DFQATT, CDR2 SNEGSKA (reference sequence). The CDR3 is made up of 15 amino acids. V was clipped by 6 bases and J by 4 bases; unmatched bases: 11. CDR3 sequence: CSAAYQGTGYNEQFF. CDR3 coding DNA: TGCAGTGCCGCCTATCAGGGGACAGGTTACAATGAGCAGTTCTTC.

This clonotype was picked up one time. The chain is built from TRBV10-3 and TRBJ2-2; D call uncertain. The CDR3 loop spans 15 amino acids. V was shortened by 7 bases and J by 1 base, with 13 bases between the two germline ends. Germline V CDR1 and CDR2: ENHRY, SYGVKD. CDR3 in amino acids: CAINREVMNTGELFF. Here the CDR3 DNA reads TGTGCCATCAATCGTGAGGTCATGAACACCGGGGAGCTGTTTTTT.

This clonotype was seen a few times. The V gene is TRBV20-1, the J gene TRBJ2-1, with TRBD2 matching 7 bases. The CDR3 extends over 14 amino acids. The junction had 12 bases not matched to a gene; V was cut back by 0 bases and J by 13 bases. Looked up from germline, CDR1 is DFQATT and CDR2 is SNEGSKA (reference sequence). The CDR3 bases are TGCAGTGCTAGAGATTGGCGGGGAGGGGAGACCCAGTTCTTC. Translating gives CSARDWRGGETQFF.

This clonotype was detected a few times. The chain has TRBV29-1 and TRBJ2-1; TRBD2 aligns across 11 bases. V gave up 5 bases and J gave up 8 bases; unmatched junction bases: 8. Germline V lookup: CDR1 SQVTM, CDR2 ANQGSEA. The CDR3 loop spans 14 amino acids. The CDR3 here is CSVSTTSGVDEQFF. In nucleotides, the CDR3 is TGCAGCGTTAGCACGACTAGCGGGGTCGATGAGCAGTTCTTC.

The chain carries TRBV7-3 and TRBJ2-1; TRBD1 agrees at 7 bases. CDR3 size: 14 residues. The germline V gene has CDR1 SGHTA and CDR2 FQGTGA. Trimming at V came to 5 bases and at J to 6 bases, leaving 7 bases not matched to a gene. CDR3 region: CASSLGTVFNEQFF. As DNA, the CDR3 is TGTGCCAGCAGCCTAGGGACAGTCTTCAATGAGCAGTTCTTC.

This chain uses TRBV4-1 with TRBJ2-2; 11 nucleotides agree with TRBD1. The CDR3 contains 17 residues. Losses at the gene ends were 0 bases for V and 5 bases for J; bases not matched to a gene: 5. Germline assignment: CDR1 MGHRA and CDR2 YSYEKL. The CDR3 DNA reads as TGCGCCAGCAGCCAAGAGGGGACAGGGGGAGATACCGGGGAGCTGTTTTTT. Translated: CASSQEGTGGDTGELFF.

This clonotype has only one observation. A much larger clone is a single base away; this may be a read error. This chain uses TRBV5-1 with TRBJ1-1, with TRBD1 matching 7 bases. V lost 7 bases to trimming and J lost 0 bases; unmatched junction nucleotides: 6. This CDR3 has 14 amino acids. CDR1 SGHRS and CDR2 YFSETQ come from the germline V gene. CDR3 in DNA: TGCGCCAGCGGCGCGGGACAGCTGAACACTGAAGCTTTCTTT. Encoded protein: CASGAGQLNTEAFF.

In the case of this clonotype: This may be a read error, as it is one base from a much larger clone. CDR3 loop: CASSLHYNKQFF. DNA for the CDR3: TGTGCCAGCAGTCTCCACTACAATAAGCAGTTCTTC. The chain recombines TRBV12-3 or TRBV12-4 with TRBJ2-1; D ambiguous. This CDR3 spans 12 amino acids.

This clonotype has a handful of counts. The genes are TRBV4-2 and TRBJ2-7; TRBD2 matches 10 bases. Looked up from germline, CDR1 is LGHNA and CDR2 is YNFKEQ. J was trimmed by 4 bases and V by 0 bases; bases with no gene match: 9. The CDR3 contains 17 residues. As DNA, the CDR3 is TGTGCCAGCAGCCAAGAAACCGGGACTAGCGAATTTTACGAGCAGTACTTC. It yields the protein CASSQETGTSEFYEQYF.

The rearrangement links TRBV7-9 to TRBJ2-1; 7 bases map to TRBD2. CDR1 SEHNR and CDR2 FQNEAQ come from the germline V gene (reference sequence). The CDR3 is 14 residues long. The V gene end was trimmed by 4 bases and the J gene end by 6 bases; junction bases not matched to a gene: 6. The CDR3 spells CASSSGGTGNEQFF. As DNA, the CDR3 is TGTGCCAGCAGCTCGGGGGGTACGGGCAATGAGCAGTTCTTC.

The chain has TRBV19 and TRBJ1-2, with D possibly matching TRBD1 (5 bases). The CDR3 contains 14 residues. V lost 5 bases and J 2 bases, leaving 12 bases between the germline ends. CDR1 is LNHDA and CDR2 is SQIVND in the germline V gene (reference sequence). The CDR3 spells CASSGRDANYGYTF. CDR3 bases: TGTGCCAGTAGTGGCAGGGACGCCAACTATGGCTACACCTTC.